This TCR beta chain was recorded in a study of STAT5B mutations in CD4+ large granular lymphocyte leukemia. The table came from immunoSEQ multiplex PCR; TCRdb's copy has only in-frame clones and leaves some out. The table includes fewer than 30,000 clones, approximately 84% detected once. This clonotype originated in a human donor in good health. The sequenced sample consisted of CD4+ T cells from blood buffy coats.

CDR3 in DNA: TGTGCCAGCAGCCCTAGTTCAAACTCTGGAAACACCATATATTTT. Amino acid sequence: CASSPSSNSGNTIYF. The genes are TRBV7-6 and TRBJ1-3, with D unclear. Per germline, CDR1 SGHVS and CDR2 FNYEAQ. Trimming took off 5 bases at V and 0 bases at J, with 11 bases between the two ends. The CDR3 has 15 residues.